This TCR beta chain was documented in a study of cytomegalovirus exposure and HLA in healthy donors. Study outcomes and limitations: The study flagged roughly 160 TCR beta chains as cytomegalovirus-associated.

On this clone itself: What it binds is not known.

Germline CDR1 and CDR2: SNHLY and FYNNEI. The CDR3 contains 14 residues. Trimming cost V 5 bases and J 3 bases; bases outside gene matches: 4. In the PCR, 60 Vbeta and 13 Jbeta primers were used. Clones were sequenced by immunoSEQ multiplex PCR, and TCRdb holds only the in-frame ones, with some missing. Seen here are 250,000 to 350,000 clones, roughly 70% observed once, and the top ten hold around 2%. The chain carries TRBV2 and TRBJ1-5; 7 nucleotides agree with TRBD1. The sequence came from a female donor in good health and CMV-seronegative. Sequenced input: PBMCs. This chain's CDR3 is CASSSQGPNQPQHF. The CDR3 nucleotides are TGTGCCAGCAGTTCACAGGGGCCCAATCAGCCCCAGCATTTT.